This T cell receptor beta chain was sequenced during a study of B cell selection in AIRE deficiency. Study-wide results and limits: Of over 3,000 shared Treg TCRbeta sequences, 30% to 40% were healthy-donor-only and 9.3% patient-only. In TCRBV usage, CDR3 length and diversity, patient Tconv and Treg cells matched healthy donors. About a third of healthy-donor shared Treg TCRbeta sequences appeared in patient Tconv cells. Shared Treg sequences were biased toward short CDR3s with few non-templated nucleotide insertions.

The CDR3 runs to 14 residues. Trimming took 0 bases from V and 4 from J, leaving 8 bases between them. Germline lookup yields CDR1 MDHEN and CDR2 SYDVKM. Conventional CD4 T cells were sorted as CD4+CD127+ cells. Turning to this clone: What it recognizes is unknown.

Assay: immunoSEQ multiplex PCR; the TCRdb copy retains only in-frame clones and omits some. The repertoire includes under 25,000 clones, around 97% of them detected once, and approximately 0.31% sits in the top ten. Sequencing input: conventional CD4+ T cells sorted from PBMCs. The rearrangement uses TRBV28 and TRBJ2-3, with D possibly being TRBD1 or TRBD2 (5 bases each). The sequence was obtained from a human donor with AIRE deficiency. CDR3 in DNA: TGTGCCAGCAGTTTATGGAGGGGATCAGATACGCAGTATTTT. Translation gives CASSLWRGSDTQYF.